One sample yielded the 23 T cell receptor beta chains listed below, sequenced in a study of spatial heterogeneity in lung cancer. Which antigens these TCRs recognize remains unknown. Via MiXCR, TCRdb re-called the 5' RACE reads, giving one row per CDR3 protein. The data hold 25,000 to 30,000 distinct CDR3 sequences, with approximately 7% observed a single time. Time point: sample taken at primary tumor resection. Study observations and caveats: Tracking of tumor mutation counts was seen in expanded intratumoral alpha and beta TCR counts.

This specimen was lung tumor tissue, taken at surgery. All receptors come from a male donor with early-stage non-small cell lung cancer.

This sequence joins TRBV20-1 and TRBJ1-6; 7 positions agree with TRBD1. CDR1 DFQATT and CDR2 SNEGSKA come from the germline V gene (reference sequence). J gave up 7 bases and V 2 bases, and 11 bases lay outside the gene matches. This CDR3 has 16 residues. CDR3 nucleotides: TGCAGTGCTAGATTGATGCGGGGGACAGTAAATTCACCCCTCCACTTT. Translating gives CSARLMRGTVNSPLHF.

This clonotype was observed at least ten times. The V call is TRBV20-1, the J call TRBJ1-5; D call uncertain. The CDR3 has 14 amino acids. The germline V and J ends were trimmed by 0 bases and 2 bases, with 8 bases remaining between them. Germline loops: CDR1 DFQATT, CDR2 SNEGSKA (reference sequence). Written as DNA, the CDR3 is TGCAGTGCTAGAGAGGAGAGGGGCAATCAGCCCCAGCATTTT. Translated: CSAREERGNQPQHF.

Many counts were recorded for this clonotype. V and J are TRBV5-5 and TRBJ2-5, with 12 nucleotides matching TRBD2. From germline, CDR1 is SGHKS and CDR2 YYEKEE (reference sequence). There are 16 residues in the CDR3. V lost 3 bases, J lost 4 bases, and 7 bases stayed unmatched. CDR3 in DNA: TGTGCCAGCAGCTATACTAGCGGGGGGTCGGGAGAGACCCAGTACTTC. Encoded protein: CASSYTSGGSGETQYF.

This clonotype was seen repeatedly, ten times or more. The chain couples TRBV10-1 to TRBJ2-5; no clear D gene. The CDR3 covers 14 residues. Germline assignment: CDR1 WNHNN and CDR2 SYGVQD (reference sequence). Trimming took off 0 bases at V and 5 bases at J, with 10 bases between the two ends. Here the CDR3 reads CASSESGNRETQYF. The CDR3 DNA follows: TGCGCCAGCAGTGAGTCTGGAAACCGGGAGACCCAGTACTTC.

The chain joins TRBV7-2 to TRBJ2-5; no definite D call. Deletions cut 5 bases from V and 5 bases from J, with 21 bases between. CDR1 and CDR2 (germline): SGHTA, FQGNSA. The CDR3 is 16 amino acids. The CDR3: CASSPRAVPGRETQYF. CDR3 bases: TGTGCCAGCAGCCCCCGGGCGGTCCCCGGCAGGGAGACCCAGTACTTC.

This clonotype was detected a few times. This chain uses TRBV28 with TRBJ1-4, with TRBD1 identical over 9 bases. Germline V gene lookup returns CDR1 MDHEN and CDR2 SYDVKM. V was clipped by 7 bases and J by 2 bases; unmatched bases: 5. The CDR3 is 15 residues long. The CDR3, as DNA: TGTGCCAGCATGGACAGGGGTAGTACTAATGAAAAACTGTTTTTT. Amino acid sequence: CASMDRGSTNEKLFF.

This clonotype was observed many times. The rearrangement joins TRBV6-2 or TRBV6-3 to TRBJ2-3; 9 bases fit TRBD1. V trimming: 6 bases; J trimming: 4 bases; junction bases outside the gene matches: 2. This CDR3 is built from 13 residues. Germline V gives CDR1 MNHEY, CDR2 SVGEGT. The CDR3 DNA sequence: TGTGCCAGCAGGGGACAGGGCGCAGATACGCAGTATTTT. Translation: CASRGQGADTQYF.

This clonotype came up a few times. The DNA of the CDR3 is TGTGCCAGCAGTTTGGGACAGGGAGGAGATACGCAGTATTTT. It translates to CASSLGQGGDTQYF. This chain connects TRBV6-2 or TRBV6-3 to TRBJ2-3; 9 bases map to TRBD1. V lost 4 bases, J lost 5 bases, and 4 bases stayed unmatched. From germline, CDR1 is MNHEY and CDR2 SVGEGT. The CDR3 runs 14 residues.

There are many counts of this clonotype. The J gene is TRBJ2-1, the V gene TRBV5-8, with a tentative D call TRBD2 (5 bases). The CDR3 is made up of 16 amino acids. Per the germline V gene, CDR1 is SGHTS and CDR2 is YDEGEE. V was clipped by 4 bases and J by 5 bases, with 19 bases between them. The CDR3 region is CASSPAGLHGNNEQFF. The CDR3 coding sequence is TGTGCCAGCAGCCCTGCTGGACTCCACGGTAACAATGAGCAGTTCTTC.

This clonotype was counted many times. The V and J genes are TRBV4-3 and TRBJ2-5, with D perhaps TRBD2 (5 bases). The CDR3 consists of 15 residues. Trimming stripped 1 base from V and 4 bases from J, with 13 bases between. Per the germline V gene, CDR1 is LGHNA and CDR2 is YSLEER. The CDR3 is CASSQAPQAGETQYF. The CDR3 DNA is TGCGCCAGCAGCCAAGCTCCCCAGGCGGGAGAGACCCAGTACTTC.

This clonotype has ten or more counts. CDR3 coding DNA: TGCAGTGCTAGAGATATCGCTAGCGGGGGGCACTCCTACGAGCAGTACTTC. Translating gives CSARDIASGGHSYEQYF. The rearrangement joins TRBV20-1 to TRBJ2-7; TRBD2 matches at 11 bases. This CDR3 region has 17 residues. The V gene end was trimmed by 0 bases and the J gene end by 0 bases; junction bases not matched to a gene: 7. CDR1 and CDR2 from the germline V gene are DFQATT and SNEGSKA (reference sequence).

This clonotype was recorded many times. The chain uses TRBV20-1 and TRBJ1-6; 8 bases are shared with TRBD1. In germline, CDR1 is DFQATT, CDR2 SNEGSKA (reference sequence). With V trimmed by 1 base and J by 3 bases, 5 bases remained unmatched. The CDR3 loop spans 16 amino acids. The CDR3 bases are TGCAGTGCTAGAGGGACAGGGTCCGACTATAATTCACCCCTCCACTTT. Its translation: CSARGTGSDYNSPLHF.

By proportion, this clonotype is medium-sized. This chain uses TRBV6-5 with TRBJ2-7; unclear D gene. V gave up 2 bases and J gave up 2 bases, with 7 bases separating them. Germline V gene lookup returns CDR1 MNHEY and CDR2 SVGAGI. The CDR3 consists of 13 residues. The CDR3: CASSYDGTYEQYF. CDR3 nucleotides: TGTGCCAGCAGTTACGATGGGACCTACGAGCAGTACTTC.

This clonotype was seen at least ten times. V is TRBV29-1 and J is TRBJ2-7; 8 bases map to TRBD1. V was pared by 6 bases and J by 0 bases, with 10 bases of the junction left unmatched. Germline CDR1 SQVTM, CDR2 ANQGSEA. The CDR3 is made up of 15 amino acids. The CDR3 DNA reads TGCAGCGTCTCAGGGGGCCTCGAAGCCTCCTACGAGCAGTACTTC. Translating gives CSVSGGLEASYEQYF.

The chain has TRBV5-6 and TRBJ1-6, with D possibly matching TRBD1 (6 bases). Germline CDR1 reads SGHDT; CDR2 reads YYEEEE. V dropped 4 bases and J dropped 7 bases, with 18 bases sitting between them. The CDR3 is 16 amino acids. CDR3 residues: CASSLGPTGHNSPLHF. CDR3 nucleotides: TGTGCCAGCAGCCTGGGCCCTACAGGGCACAATTCACCCCTCCACTTT. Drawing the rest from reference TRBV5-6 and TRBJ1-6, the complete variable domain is DAGVTQSPTHLIKTRGQQVTLRCSPKSGHDTVSWYQQALGQGPQFIFQYYEEEERQRGNFPDRFSGHQFPNYSSELNVNALLLGDSALYLCASSLGPTGHNSPLHFGNGTRLTVT.

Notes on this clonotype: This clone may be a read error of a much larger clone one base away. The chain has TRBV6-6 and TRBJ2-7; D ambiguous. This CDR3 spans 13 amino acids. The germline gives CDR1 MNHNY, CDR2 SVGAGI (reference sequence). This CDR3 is CASSYDGSYERYF. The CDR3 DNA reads TGTGCCAGCAGTTACGACGGTTCCTACGAGCGGTACTTC.

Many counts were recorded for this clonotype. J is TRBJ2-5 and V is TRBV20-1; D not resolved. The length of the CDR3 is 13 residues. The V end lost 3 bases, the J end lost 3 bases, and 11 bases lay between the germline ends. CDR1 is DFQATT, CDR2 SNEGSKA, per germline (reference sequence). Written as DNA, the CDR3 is TGCAGTGCTAGCGATTGGGCAGAAGAGACCCAGTACTTC. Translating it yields CSASDWAEETQYF.

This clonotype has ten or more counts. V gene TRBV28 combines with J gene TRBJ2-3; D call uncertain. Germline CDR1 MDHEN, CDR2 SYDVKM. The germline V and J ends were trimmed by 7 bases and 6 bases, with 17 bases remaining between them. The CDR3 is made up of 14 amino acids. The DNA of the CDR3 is TGTGCCAGCACCAAAATCGATCTCCTGGATACGCAGTATTTT. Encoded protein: CASTKIDLLDTQYF.

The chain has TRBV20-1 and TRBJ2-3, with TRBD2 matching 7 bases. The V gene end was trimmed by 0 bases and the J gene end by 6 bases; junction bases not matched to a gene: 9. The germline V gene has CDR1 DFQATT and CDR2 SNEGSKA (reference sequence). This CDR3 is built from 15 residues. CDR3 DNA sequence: TGCAGTGCTAGAGATCCAGCGGGGAAACCGGATACGCAGTATTTT. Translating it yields CSARDPAGKPDTQYF.

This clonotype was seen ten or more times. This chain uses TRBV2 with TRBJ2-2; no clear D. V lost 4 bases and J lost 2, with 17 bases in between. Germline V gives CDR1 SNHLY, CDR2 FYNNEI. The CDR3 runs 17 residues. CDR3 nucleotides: TGTGCCAGCAGTGCGAGCAGGTTCAGGTCCAACACCGGGGAGCTGTTTTTT. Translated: CASSASRFRSNTGELFF.

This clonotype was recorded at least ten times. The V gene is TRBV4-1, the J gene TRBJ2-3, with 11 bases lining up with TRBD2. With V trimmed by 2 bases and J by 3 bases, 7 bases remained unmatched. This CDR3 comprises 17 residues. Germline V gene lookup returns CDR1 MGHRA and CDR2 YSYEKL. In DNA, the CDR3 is TGCGCCAGCAGCCAACGAACCCTAGCGGGGGGTACAGATACGCAGTATTTT. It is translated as CASSQRTLAGGTDTQYF.

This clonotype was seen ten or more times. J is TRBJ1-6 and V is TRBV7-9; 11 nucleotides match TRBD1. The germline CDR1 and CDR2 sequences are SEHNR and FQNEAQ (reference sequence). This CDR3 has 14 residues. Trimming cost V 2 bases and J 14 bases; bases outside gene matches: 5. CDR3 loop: CASSLPGQGGTLHF. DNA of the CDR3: TGTGCCAGCAGCTTACCGGGACAGGGGGGTACCCTCCACTTT.

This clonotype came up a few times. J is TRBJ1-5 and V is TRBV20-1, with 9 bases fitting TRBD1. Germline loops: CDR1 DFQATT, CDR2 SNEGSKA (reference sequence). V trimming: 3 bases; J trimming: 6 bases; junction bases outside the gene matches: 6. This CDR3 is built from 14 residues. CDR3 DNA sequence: TGCAGTGCTAGTTTTGAGGACAGGGGTCAGCCCCAGCATTTT. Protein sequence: CSASFEDRGQPQHF.